This TCR beta chain was found in a study of shared clonotypes between healthy human individuals. Naive CD8 cells lacked CD45RO and underwent positive selection for CCR7, leaving out terminally differentiated effector memory CD45RA+ cells. Profiling relied on immunoSEQ multiplex PCR, and the TCRdb table lists in-frame clones only, not all of them. Altogether approximately 740,000 clones are present, more than 85% being singletons, with the ten largest covering 24%. The CDR3 loop spans 17 amino acids. V lost 8 bases, J lost 5 bases, and 18 bases stayed unmatched. CDR1 and CDR2 from the germline V gene are SGHVS and FQNEAQ.

This chain connects TRBV7-8 to TRBJ2-5; TRBD2 matches 9 bases. Sequencing was performed on naive CD8+ T cells sorted from blood. The receptor was derived from a man between 25 and 39 years old in good health. The CDR3, as DNA: TGTGCCAGCCGGAGACCGAATAGCGGGAGCTCGACTGAGACCCAGTACTTC. Translation: CASRRPNSGSSTETQYF. Complete variable domain (other parts from reference TRBV7-8 and TRBJ2-5): GAGVSQSPRYKVAKRGQDVALRCDPISGHVSLFWYQQALGQGPEFLTYFQNEAQLDKSGLPSDRFFAERPEGSVSTLKIQRTQQEDSAVYLCASRRPNSGSSTETQYFGPGTRLLVL.